Described below is a single TCR beta chain sequence and its context. Its antigen is undetermined. These data come from a study of cytomegalovirus exposure and HLA in healthy donors. Overall study findings and caveats: When a later analysis was performed, an Asian-associated ancestry cluster reportedly had fewer N-insertions than the roughly 700-donor mean. Reportedly, diagnosis of cytomegalovirus status by the classifier showed high specificity and sensitivity.

The PCR ran on 60 Vbeta and 13 Jbeta primers. The method was immunoSEQ multiplex PCR; TCRdb's version includes in-frame clones alone and lacks a portion of them. The data hold more than 150,000 clones, with roughly 77% observed a single time. This receptor was identified in a woman between 35 and 50 years old in good health and CMV-seropositive. The sequenced sample consisted of PBMCs.

Here the CDR3 DNA reads TGTGCCAGCAGCTCCTTAGCGGGGAACGATTACAATGAGCAGTTCTTC. Encoded protein: CASSSLAGNDYNEQFF. The gene calls are TRBV7-2 and TRBJ2-1, with 8 bases fitting TRBD2. Germline CDR1 reads SGHTA; CDR2 reads FQGNSA. This CDR3 has 16 amino acids. Trimming cost V 4 bases and J 4 bases; bases outside gene matches: 9.